This T cell receptor (beta chain) was observed in a study of blood T cell repertoires in COVID-19. Study-level information: Spain, Italy and the United States supplied samples that represented acute and convalescent COVID-19. PBMCs, B-cell-depleted T cells, or T cells were the source of the cDNA or gDNA that made up the material.

V was cut by 4 bases and J by 0 bases, with 12 bases left in between. CDR3 length equals 15 residues. Looked up from germline, CDR1 is SGHNT and CDR2 is YYREEE (reference sequence). Authors' processing steps: Counts of nucleated cells, estimated from reference gene primer amplification, were obtained. The method was immunoSEQ multiplex PCR; TCRdb's version includes in-frame clones alone and lacks a portion of them. V and J calls plus clone size are reproduced from that table; the DNA served to infer D and trimming. The sample lists about 230,000 clones, roughly 84% occurring once. The TCR sequence derives from a woman between 45 and 60 years old with acute or convalescent COVID-19. The rearrangement joins TRBV5-4 to TRBJ2-3; a weak D match, TRBD2 (5 bases). The sample comprised peripheral blood. For the CDR3, the DNA is TGTGCCAGCAGCGTGGACTCACGAAGCACAGATACGCAGTATTTT. Protein: CASSVDSRSTDTQYF.